These T cell receptor beta chains were read from a single sample in a study of vaccination and CD4 T cells after COVID-19. MiXCR was run by TCRdb on the PCR reads, yielding one entry per CDR3 protein. The sample yields 13,000 to 15,000 distinct CDR3 sequences, around 26% seen once. Their antigens remain unidentified. The source material was CD4+ T cells from blood, cultured in vitro. These receptors were collected from a human donor who had recovered from COVID-19. Each CDR3 is given with its conserved first and last residue. Each record gives: clone size, J gene, D gene, V gene, CDR3 DNA, CDR3 protein. A D gene is named only where the DNA matches it firmly. Clone size is not always given. Where it is, it says once, few, many or a class for expanded clones.

clone_size: few
j_call: TRBJ2-3
d_call: NA
v_call: TRBV5-4
cdr3_nt: TGTGCCAGCAGCATAATGAGACAGGGAGGAGGGGATACGCAGTATTTT
cdr3_aa: CASSIMRQGGGDTQYF

clone_size: NA
j_call: TRBJ1-4
d_call: NA
v_call: TRBV14
cdr3_nt: TGTGCCAGCGGGACTAATGAAAAACTGTTTTTT
cdr3_aa: CASGTNEKLFF

clone_size: NA
j_call: TRBJ2-7
d_call: NA
v_call: TRBV20-1
cdr3_nt: TGCAGTGCTAGAGTCCCGGGACGGCACTCCTACGAGCAGTACTTC
cdr3_aa: CSARVPGRHSYEQYF

clone_size: once
j_call: TRBJ2-1
d_call: NA
v_call: TRBV29-1
cdr3_nt: TGCAGCGTTCCCAAATTACAGGGATACAATGAGCAGTTCTTC
cdr3_aa: CSVPKLQGYNEQFF

clone_size: few
j_call: TRBJ2-7
d_call: TRBD1
v_call: TRBV7-9
cdr3_nt: TGTGCCAGCAGCCGCACAGGGGAATACGAGCAGTACTTC
cdr3_aa: CASSRTGEYEQYF

clone_size: few
j_call: TRBJ1-2
d_call: NA
v_call: TRBV12-3/TRBV12-4
cdr3_nt: TGTGCCAGCACGTTCGATAACTATGGCTACACCTTC
cdr3_aa: CASTFDNYGYTF

clone_size: NA
j_call: TRBJ2-3
d_call: NA
v_call: TRBV10-3
cdr3_nt: TGTGCCATCAGTGACGGGGCCTATCTGGCAGATACGCAGTATTTT
cdr3_aa: CAISDGAYLADTQYF

clone_size: few
j_call: TRBJ1-1
d_call: NA
v_call: TRBV6-1
cdr3_nt: TGTGCCAGCTTGCACCGACCTCTGAACACTGAAGCTTTCTTT
cdr3_aa: CASLHRPLNTEAFF

clone_size: NA
j_call: TRBJ1-1
d_call: NA
v_call: TRBV30
cdr3_nt: TGTGCCTGGAGGACCAACCACCCTGGACCCACTGAAGCTTTCTTT
cdr3_aa: CAWRTNHPGPTEAFF

clone_size: NA
j_call: TRBJ2-7
d_call: NA
v_call: TRBV7-2
cdr3_nt: TGTGCCAGCAGACGAATCCCCGTGAAAACAGGTTCGGGAGAGCAGTACTTC
cdr3_aa: CASRRIPVKTGSGEQYF

clone_size: once
j_call: TRBJ2-1
d_call: NA
v_call: TRBV30
cdr3_nt: TGTGCCTGGAGTGTACTACTAGGAGGCACCAATGAGCAGTTCTTC
cdr3_aa: CAWSVLLGGTNEQFF

clone_size: few
j_call: TRBJ2-3
d_call: TRBD2
v_call: TRBV7-9
cdr3_nt: TGTGCCAGCAGCTTAGTAACCTGGCAGCGGGGGCCCACAGATACGCAGTATTTT
cdr3_aa: CASSLVTWQRGPTDTQYF

clone_size: once
j_call: TRBJ2-3
d_call: TRBD1
v_call: TRBV5-1
cdr3_nt: TGCGCCAGCAGCTTACCAGGGGGCAAAGATACGCAGTATTTT
cdr3_aa: CASSLPGGKDTQYF

clone_size: few
j_call: TRBJ1-5
d_call: NA
v_call: TRBV10-3
cdr3_nt: TGTGCCATCAGTGAGTCTGACATCCAGGCCGTTCAGCCCCAGCATTTT
cdr3_aa: CAISESDIQAVQPQHF

clone_size: NA
j_call: TRBJ1-5
d_call: NA
v_call: TRBV6-2/TRBV6-3
cdr3_nt: TGTGCCAGCAGTTACGGCAGAAATCGCAATCAGCCCCAGCATTTT
cdr3_aa: CASSYGRNRNQPQHF

clone_size: NA
j_call: TRBJ1-5
d_call: TRBD1
v_call: TRBV19
cdr3_nt: TGTGCCAGTAGGACTGGACAGGGGGCTTATCAGCCCCAGCATTTT
cdr3_aa: CASRTGQGAYQPQHF

clone_size: NA
j_call: TRBJ2-1
d_call: TRBD2
v_call: TRBV5-1
cdr3_nt: TGCGCCAGCAGCCGGACTAGCGGGGGGACATACAATGAGCAGTTCTTC
cdr3_aa: CASSRTSGGTYNEQFF

clone_size: NA
j_call: TRBJ1-2
d_call: TRBD1
v_call: TRBV5-1
cdr3_nt: TGCGCCAGCAGCCCGGGACAGGGGCTGAATGGCTACACCTTC
cdr3_aa: CASSPGQGLNGYTF

clone_size: NA
j_call: TRBJ2-7
d_call: NA
v_call: TRBV5-1
cdr3_nt: TGCGCCAGCAGCTTGTTCCGGGACCGACCCTACGAGCAGTACTTC
cdr3_aa: CASSLFRDRPYEQYF

clone_size: NA
j_call: TRBJ2-2
d_call: NA
v_call: TRBV18
cdr3_nt: TGTGCCAGCTCACCACCGTTGCCAAACACCGGGGAGCTGTTTTTT
cdr3_aa: CASSPPLPNTGELFF

clone_size: few
j_call: TRBJ2-7
d_call: TRBD1
v_call: TRBV12-3/TRBV12-4
cdr3_nt: TGTGCCAGCAGTTTGGGAACTACCGGGACAGACTCCTACGAGCAGTACTTC
cdr3_aa: CASSLGTTGTDSYEQYF

clone_size: few
j_call: TRBJ2-5
d_call: NA
v_call: TRBV2
cdr3_nt: TGTGCCAGTCGACAGGGAGGGGAGACCCAGTACTTC
cdr3_aa: CASRQGGETQYF

clone_size: NA
j_call: TRBJ1-6
d_call: TRBD1
v_call: TRBV12-3/TRBV12-4
cdr3_nt: TGTGCCAGCAGCCTTAGGGGGCGGAGGTTGAGCTCCTATAATTCACCCCTCCACTTT
cdr3_aa: CASSLRGRRLSSYNSPLHF

clone_size: medium-sized
j_call: TRBJ1-2
d_call: NA
v_call: TRBV6-1
cdr3_nt: TGTGCCAGCAGATCGACAGGCCTCTATGGCTACACCTTC
cdr3_aa: CASRSTGLYGYTF

clone_size: NA
j_call: TRBJ1-1
d_call: NA
v_call: TRBV7-9
cdr3_nt: TGTGCCAGCAGCTTAGGGGCCCAGAGCACTGAAGCTTTCTTT
cdr3_aa: CASSLGAQSTEAFF

clone_size: few
j_call: TRBJ1-4
d_call: NA
v_call: TRBV19
cdr3_nt: TGTGCCAGTAGTATAGGGGGCAGAAATGAAAAACTGTTTTTT
cdr3_aa: CASSIGGRNEKLFF

clone_size: NA
j_call: TRBJ2-5
d_call: NA
v_call: TRBV18
cdr3_nt: TGTGCCAGCTCCCAAGCACTCCAAGAGACCCAGTACTTC
cdr3_aa: CASSQALQETQYF

clone_size: NA
j_call: TRBJ1-4
d_call: TRBD1
v_call: TRBV29-1
cdr3_nt: TGCAGCGTTGGGGGACAGGGGACGGAGAAACTGTTTTTT
cdr3_aa: CSVGGQGTEKLFF

clone_size: NA
j_call: TRBJ2-1
d_call: NA
v_call: TRBV6-5
cdr3_nt: TGTGCCAGCAGTTTAAGAGGGGGAGAGCAGTTCTTC
cdr3_aa: CASSLRGGEQFF

clone_size: NA
j_call: TRBJ1-1
d_call: NA
v_call: TRBV18
cdr3_nt: TGTGCCAGCCGCCGTAGCTCCATGAACACTGAAGCTTTCTTT
cdr3_aa: CASRRSSMNTEAFF

clone_size: few
j_call: TRBJ2-5
d_call: TRBD2
v_call: TRBV7-9
cdr3_nt: TGTGCCAGCAGCTTAGTAGCGGGGTACCAAGAGACCCAGTACTTC
cdr3_aa: CASSLVAGYQETQYF

clone_size: few
j_call: TRBJ2-7
d_call: NA
v_call: TRBV2
cdr3_nt: TGTGCCAGCAGCCAAGGACCCAGTCCGCCCTACGAGCAGTACTTC
cdr3_aa: CASSQGPSPPYEQYF

clone_size: NA
j_call: TRBJ1-5
d_call: NA
v_call: TRBV6-1
cdr3_nt: TGTGCCAGCAGTGTTAATGGAGATCAGCCCCAGCATTTT
cdr3_aa: CASSVNGDQPQHF

clone_size: few
j_call: TRBJ1-6
d_call: NA
v_call: TRBV20-1
cdr3_nt: TGCAGTGCTAGAGAGAGGAATAGCTATAATTCACCCCTCCACTTT
cdr3_aa: CSARERNSYNSPLHF

clone_size: NA
j_call: TRBJ2-7
d_call: NA
v_call: TRBV20-1
cdr3_nt: TGCAGTGCTAGAGATTATAACCTCTACGAGCAGTACTTC
cdr3_aa: CSARDYNLYEQYF

clone_size: few
j_call: TRBJ1-2
d_call: NA
v_call: TRBV6-5
cdr3_nt: TGTGCCAGCAGTTACGGCGGGAGGGTGGAAAACTATGGCTACACCTTC
cdr3_aa: CASSYGGRVENYGYTF

clone_size: NA
j_call: TRBJ2-2
d_call: NA
v_call: TRBV12-3/TRBV12-4
cdr3_nt: TGTGCCAGCAGCCTGACAGGACCGAACACCGGGGAGCTGTTTTTT
cdr3_aa: CASSLTGPNTGELFF

clone_size: few
j_call: TRBJ2-1
d_call: NA
v_call: TRBV6-1
cdr3_nt: TGTGCCAGCAGTGAAGGCCCTGAAAACAATGAGCAGTTCTTC
cdr3_aa: CASSEGPENNEQFF

clone_size: few
j_call: TRBJ1-1
d_call: NA
v_call: TRBV7-2
cdr3_nt: TGTGCCAGCGCGAGGGTGAACACTGAAGCTTTCTTT
cdr3_aa: CASARVNTEAFF

clone_size: NA
j_call: TRBJ2-3
d_call: NA
v_call: TRBV4-3
cdr3_nt: TGCGCCAGCAGGAGGAGCTTTCTTGCTAGCACAGATACGCAGTATTTT
cdr3_aa: CASRRSFLASTDTQYF

clone_size: NA
j_call: TRBJ1-2
d_call: NA
v_call: TRBV29-1
cdr3_nt: TGCAGCGTTGGGCAAGATCTTAACTATGGCTACACCTTC
cdr3_aa: CSVGQDLNYGYTF

clone_size: few
j_call: TRBJ1-5
d_call: NA
v_call: TRBV6-2/TRBV6-3
cdr3_nt: TGTGCCAGCCGACAGGATAGCAATCAGCCCCAGCATTTT
cdr3_aa: CASRQDSNQPQHF

clone_size: few
j_call: TRBJ2-3
d_call: TRBD1
v_call: TRBV4-1
cdr3_nt: TGCGCCAGCAGGGACACTTTTCCTCCGGGACAGGGGGCCACAGATACGCAGTATTTT
cdr3_aa: CASRDTFPPGQGATDTQYF

clone_size: NA
j_call: TRBJ2-5
d_call: TRBD2
v_call: TRBV20-1
cdr3_nt: TGCAGTGCTAGGAACTTAGCGGGACTTTCTCAAGAGACCCAGTACTTC
cdr3_aa: CSARNLAGLSQETQYF

clone_size: NA
j_call: TRBJ1-2
d_call: TRBD1
v_call: TRBV5-1
cdr3_nt: TGCGCCAGCAGCCGAGGGACAGGGGGCGCGGAGGGCTACACCTTC
cdr3_aa: CASSRGTGGAEGYTF

clone_size: few
j_call: TRBJ2-2
d_call: NA
v_call: TRBV30
cdr3_nt: TGTGCCTGGAGTGTACAGGGCGCCGGGGAGCTGTTTTTT
cdr3_aa: CAWSVQGAGELFF

clone_size: NA
j_call: TRBJ1-2
d_call: NA
v_call: TRBV19
cdr3_nt: TGTGCCAGTAGAGAGGGGCCCCTCCTGAACTATGGCTACACCTTC
cdr3_aa: CASREGPLLNYGYTF

clone_size: few
j_call: TRBJ2-1
d_call: TRBD1
v_call: TRBV27
cdr3_nt: TGTGCCAGCGGGAATCGACAGGGATCCTACAATGAGCAGTTCTTC
cdr3_aa: CASGNRQGSYNEQFF

clone_size: NA
j_call: TRBJ1-1
d_call: NA
v_call: TRBV12-3/TRBV12-4
cdr3_nt: TGTGCCAGCAGTTTTAGGACGGGTGAAGCTTTCTTT
cdr3_aa: CASSFRTGEAFF

clone_size: NA
j_call: TRBJ1-2
d_call: NA
v_call: TRBV12-3/TRBV12-4
cdr3_nt: TGTGCCAGCACCTTAGACAGGTTGTATGGCTACACCTTC
cdr3_aa: CASTLDRLYGYTF

clone_size: few
j_call: TRBJ1-5
d_call: NA
v_call: TRBV6-5
cdr3_nt: TGTGCCAGCAGTTTAGGACAGAACAACAATCAGCCCCAGCATTTT
cdr3_aa: CASSLGQNNNQPQHF

clone_size: few
j_call: TRBJ2-5
d_call: NA
v_call: TRBV2
cdr3_nt: TGTGCCAGCAGTGGGACAAGTCTAGCGACCCAGTACTTC
cdr3_aa: CASSGTSLATQYF

clone_size: NA
j_call: TRBJ2-5
d_call: NA
v_call: TRBV7-8
cdr3_nt: TGTGCCAGCAGCGTCCAATTGACTAGGGGGAGGGAGACCCAGTACTTC
cdr3_aa: CASSVQLTRGRETQYF

clone_size: few
j_call: TRBJ1-2
d_call: TRBD1
v_call: TRBV30
cdr3_nt: TGTGCCTGGAGTGTATTGAGAACAGGGGGCTATGGCTACACCTTC
cdr3_aa: CAWSVLRTGGYGYTF

clone_size: NA
j_call: TRBJ2-6
d_call: TRBD2
v_call: TRBV6-2/TRBV6-3
cdr3_nt: TGTGCCAGCGGGGGCCGGGGGACTAGCGTCTTATCTGGGGCCAACGTCCTGACTTTC
cdr3_aa: CASGGRGTSVLSGANVLTF

clone_size: NA
j_call: TRBJ1-1
d_call: NA
v_call: TRBV27
cdr3_nt: TGTGCCAGCAGTTTAAGGGAGGGGGTCACTGAAGCTTTCTTT
cdr3_aa: CASSLREGVTEAFF

clone_size: few
j_call: TRBJ2-3
d_call: NA
v_call: TRBV7-2
cdr3_nt: TGTGCCAGCAGCTTATCACAGGGAGATACGCAGTATTTT
cdr3_aa: CASSLSQGDTQYF

clone_size: NA
j_call: TRBJ2-3
d_call: TRBD1
v_call: TRBV4-3
cdr3_nt: TGCGCCAGCAGCCTAGACAGGGCGCCCGATACGCAGTATTTT
cdr3_aa: CASSLDRAPDTQYF

clone_size: NA
j_call: TRBJ1-5
d_call: NA
v_call: TRBV2
cdr3_nt: TGTGCCAGCATGGATAGCAATCAGCCCCAGCATTTT
cdr3_aa: CASMDSNQPQHF